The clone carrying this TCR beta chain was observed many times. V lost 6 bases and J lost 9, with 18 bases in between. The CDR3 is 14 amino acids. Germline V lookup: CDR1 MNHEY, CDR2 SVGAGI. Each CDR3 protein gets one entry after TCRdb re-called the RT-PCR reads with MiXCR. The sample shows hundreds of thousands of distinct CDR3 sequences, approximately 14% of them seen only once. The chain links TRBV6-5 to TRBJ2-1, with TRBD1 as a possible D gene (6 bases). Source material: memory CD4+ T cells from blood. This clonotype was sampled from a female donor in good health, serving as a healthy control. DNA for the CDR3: TGTGCCAGCAGCGCATGGGACAAGTTGGGTGAGCAGTTCTTC. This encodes CASSAWDKLGEQFF.